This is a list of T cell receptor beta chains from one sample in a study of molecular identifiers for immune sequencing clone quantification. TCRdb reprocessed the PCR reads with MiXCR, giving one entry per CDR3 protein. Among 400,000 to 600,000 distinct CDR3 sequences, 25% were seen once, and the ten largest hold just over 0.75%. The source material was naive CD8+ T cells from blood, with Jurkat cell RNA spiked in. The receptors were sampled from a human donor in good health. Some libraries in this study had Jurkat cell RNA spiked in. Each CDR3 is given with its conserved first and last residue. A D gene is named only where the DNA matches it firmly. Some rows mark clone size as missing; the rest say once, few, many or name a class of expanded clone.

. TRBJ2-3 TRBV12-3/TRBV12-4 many CASTLWSDTQYF TGTGCCAGCACCCTTTGGTCCGATACGCAGTATTTT
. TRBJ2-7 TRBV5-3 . CASSFSRSEQYF TGTGCCAGCAGCTTCTCTAGAAGCGAGCAGTACTTC
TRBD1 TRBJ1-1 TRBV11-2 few CASSLDSRQGSTEAFF TGTGCCAGCAGCTTAGACTCAAGACAGGGGAGCACTGAAGCTTTCTTT
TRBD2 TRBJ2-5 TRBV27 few CASSLWGTSGGQETQYF TGTGCCAGCAGTTTATGGGGGACTAGCGGGGGCCAAGAGACCCAGTACTTC
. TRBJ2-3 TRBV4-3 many CASSLGAEQADTQYF TGCGCCAGCAGCCTAGGGGCGGAGCAAGCAGATACGCAGTATTTT
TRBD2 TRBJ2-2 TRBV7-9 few CASSWTSGDTGELFF TGTGCCAGCAGCTGGACTAGCGGTGACACCGGGGAGCTGTTTTTT
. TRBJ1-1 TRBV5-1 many CASSLVHGDSEAFF TGCGCCAGCAGCTTGGTGCACGGGGACTCTGAAGCTTTCTTT
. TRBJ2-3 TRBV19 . CASAITMTGTDTQYF TGTGCCAGTGCGATAACGATGACAGGCACAGATACGCAGTATTTT
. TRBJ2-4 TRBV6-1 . CASSEFGQGIAIQYF TGTGCCAGCAGTGAATTTGGGCAGGGGATTGCCATTCAGTACTTC
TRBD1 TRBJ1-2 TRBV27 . CASSIGGGAYGYTF TGTGCCAGCAGTATAGGAGGGGGCGCCTATGGCTACACCTTC
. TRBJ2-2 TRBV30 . CAWSVDSYTGELFF TGTGCCTGGAGTGTGGACAGCTACACCGGGGAGCTGTTTTTT
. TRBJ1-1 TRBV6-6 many CASSWTADEAFF TGTGCCAGCAGTTGGACGGCCGATGAAGCTTTCTTT
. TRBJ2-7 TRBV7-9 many CASSPLKDGAKYEQYF TGTGCCAGCAGCCCATTGAAGGACGGAGCAAAGTACGAGCAGTACTTC